This T cell receptor (beta chain) was identified during a study of response to subunit inactivated influenza vaccine (dated by TCRdb to the late 2010s). Turning to the overall study: Deep quantitative T cell receptor repertoire profiling was used in the study to track responses to a trivalent subunit inactivated influenza vaccine. Study-wide conclusions, independent of this receptor: It was suggested by the authors that each seasonal influenza vaccination may recruit only a limited number of new T cells.

The CDR3 measures 17 amino acids from cysteine to phenylalanine. Only the CDR3 DNA is retained, 51 bases long and in frame from the first base. V ends up 1 base short and J 6 bases short, with an unmatched junction base count of 9. CDR1 and CDR2, looked up from the germline V gene, are LGHNA and YSLEER. A note on this clonotype: What this receptor recognizes is not known. Base qualities are not at hand, and no much larger clone is one base apart.

Library method: RT-PCR. Reads for this sample came from an Illumina HiSeq 2500. The public reads were reprocessed in TCRdb via fastp at Q25 and MiXCR, keeping in-frame beta chains. Each CDR3 protein gets just one entry, which takes the most common genes and DNA from the rows behind it. This sample holds over 150,000 distinct CDR3 sequences; about 11% were observed only once. Clones ranked in the top ten supply roughly a third of the sample. The starting material was CD8+ T cells sorted from PBMCs, obtained about 23 months after vaccination. The sequence derives from a man between 50 and 69 years old who received an inactivated influenza vaccine. Donor details come from another sample of the same person, matched by shared clones. This chain joins TRBV4-3 to TRBJ2-1, and 10 junctional nucleotides match TRBD2. The encoded CDR3 is CASSQAASGGSRNEQFF. The sequenced DNA is TGCGCCAGCAGCCAAGCTGCTAGCGGGGGAAGTCGCAATGAGCAGTTCTTC.